Sequencing of this TCR beta chain was carried out in a study of T cell changes during pregnancy in multiple sclerosis. The CDR3 is 16 amino acids. Looked up from germline, CDR1 is SGDLS and CDR2 is YYNGEE. The V and J ends lost 0 bases and 4 bases, in that order; junction bases with no gene match: 6. The data were produced by immunoSEQ multiplex PCR, yet TCRdb's version contains in-frame clones alone and is incomplete. This table holds about 59,000 clones, around 94% found once. This clonotype was sampled from a female donor with multiple sclerosis, enrolled in a pregnancy study. The J gene is TRBJ2-5, the V gene TRBV9; TRBD2 matches 10 bases. This specimen was CD8+ T cells from peripheral blood mononuclear cells, taken after pregnancy. The DNA for the CDR3 is TGTGCCAGCAGCGTAGCTCTTCGGACTAGCGGAGAGACCCAGTACTTC. It is translated as CASSVALRTSGETQYF.